The clone carrying this TCR beta chain has more than one count but fewer than ten. The sample originates from a study of response to subunit inactivated influenza vaccine. TCRdb fed the RT-PCR reads into MiXCR, producing one record per CDR3 protein. The sample yields more than 450,000 distinct CDR3 sequences, 12% seen once. CDR1 is SGHTA, CDR2 FQGNSA, per germline. The CDR3 has 15 amino acids. Trimming removed 5 bases from V and 4 bases from J, with 17 bases in between. The receptor comes from a man between 50 and 59 years old who received an inactivated influenza vaccine. This chain connects TRBV7-2 to TRBJ1-1; D possibly corresponds to TRBD1 (6 bases). Sequenced here: PBMCs from blood, sampled on the day of vaccination. CDR3 residues: CASSPQQGWGTEAFF. The CDR3 nucleotides read TGTGCCAGCAGCCCGCAACAGGGTTGGGGCACTGAAGCTTTCTTT.